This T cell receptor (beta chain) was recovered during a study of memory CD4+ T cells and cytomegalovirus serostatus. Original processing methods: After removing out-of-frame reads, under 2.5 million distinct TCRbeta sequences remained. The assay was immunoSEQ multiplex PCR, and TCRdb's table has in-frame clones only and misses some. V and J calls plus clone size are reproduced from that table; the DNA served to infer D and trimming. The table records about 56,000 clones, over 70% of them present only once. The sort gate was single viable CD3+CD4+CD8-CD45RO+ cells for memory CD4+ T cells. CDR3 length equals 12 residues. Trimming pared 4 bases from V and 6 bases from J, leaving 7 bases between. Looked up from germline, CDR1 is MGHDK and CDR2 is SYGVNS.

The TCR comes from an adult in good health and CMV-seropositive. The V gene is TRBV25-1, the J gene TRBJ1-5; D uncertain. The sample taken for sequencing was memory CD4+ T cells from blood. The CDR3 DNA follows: TGTGCCAGCAGTGTAGGAGCTCAGCCCCAGCATTTT. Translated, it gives CASSVGAQPQHF.